This T cell receptor (beta chain) was documented in a study of blood T cell repertoires in COVID-19. Study details: There were acute and convalescent COVID-19 samples, and they came from the United States, Italy and Spain. T cells, B-cell-depleted T cells, or PBMCs provided the cDNA or gDNA that served as material.

In the study's own analysis: Amplification of reference gene primers provided the estimated nucleated cell counts. The assay was immunoSEQ multiplex PCR, and TCRdb's table has in-frame clones only and misses some. V and J calls and clone size are as listed in that table; D and trimming were resolved from the DNA. The data hold 130,000 to 150,000 clones, with 80% observed a single time. Trimming pared 2 bases from V and 3 bases from J, leaving 9 bases between. The length of the CDR3 is 13 residues. Germline-derived CDR1 and CDR2 are SGHTS and YDEGEE. What was sequenced was peripheral blood. This TCR derives from a man in his sixties with active or convalescent COVID-19. This chain connects TRBV5-8 to TRBJ2-7; D is perhaps TRBD1 (5 bases). CDR3 in amino acids: CASSLHRIYEQYF. The DNA of the CDR3 is TGTGCCAGCAGCTTACACAGGATCTACGAGCAGTACTTC.